These 2 T cell receptor beta chains originate from one sample sequenced in a study of T cell changes during pregnancy in multiple sclerosis. The assay was immunoSEQ multiplex PCR, and TCRdb's table has in-frame clones only and misses some. This table holds some 95,000 clones, approximately 92% found once. Sample: peripheral blood, taken in the first trimester of pregnancy. The receptors here all came from a female donor with multiple sclerosis, enrolled in a pregnancy study.

The chain carries TRBV2 and TRBJ2-1; D perhaps matches TRBD2 (6 bases). The germline CDR1 and CDR2 sequences are SNHLY and FYNNEI. The CDR3 is 12 amino acids. V gave up 6 bases and J gave up 4 bases, with 7 bases separating them. This CDR3 is CASRGGYNEQFF. The CDR3 DNA follows: TGTGCCAGCAGGGGGGGTTACAATGAGCAGTTCTTC.

This chain connects TRBV6-5 to TRBJ2-3; no clear D gene. The CDR3 contains 14 residues. V was trimmed by 6 bases and J by 4 bases, leaving 14 bases between them. CDR1 MNHEY and CDR2 SVGAGI come from the germline V gene. The CDR3 spells CASSPYSVADTQYF. Here the CDR3 DNA reads TGTGCCAGCAGCCCCTACTCGGTGGCAGATACGCAGTATTTT.